This is a list of T cell receptor beta chains from one sample in a study of CD8+ T cells in alopecia areata. Here immunoSEQ multiplex PCR was the method, and the copy in TCRdb shows in-frame clones only, minus some. The sample shows about 190,000 clones, about 60% of them seen only once. Specimen: CD8+ T cells sorted from blood, collected at week 24, from a patient treated with tofacitinib. All receptors derive from a human donor with alopecia areata. Both conserved end residues are part of each CDR3. A D gene is named only where the DNA matches it firmly. Clone size is not always given. Where it is, it says once, few, many or a class for expanded clones.

clone size,V gene,J gene,D gene,CDR3 protein,CDR3 DNA
NA,TRBV9,TRBJ2-2,TRBD2,CANSVTSGGANTGELFF,TGTGCCAACAGCGTTACTAGCGGGGGCGCGAACACCGGGGAGCTGTTTTTT
few,TRBV15,TRBJ2-3,TRBD2,CATIHGGAFGTDTQYF,TGTGCCACCATTCACGGGGGGGCCTTTGGCACAGATACGCAGTATTTT
few,TRBV25-1,TRBJ2-7,NA,CASSQRAFSYEQYF,TGTGCCAGCAGTCAGCGGGCCTTCTCCTACGAGCAGTACTTC
NA,TRBV27,TRBJ2-7,NA,CASSFGANSYEQYF,TGTGCCAGCAGTTTCGGTGCAAACTCCTACGAGCAGTACTTC
NA,TRBV2,TRBJ2-1,TRBD2,CASSEGASGSQFF,TGTGCCAGCAGTGAAGGGGCTAGCGGGTCGCAGTTCTTC
few,TRBV2,TRBJ2-2,NA,CASSELGGTGTGELFF,TGTGCCAGCAGTGAATTGGGGGGAACAGGAACCGGGGAGCTGTTTTTT
NA,TRBV27,TRBJ1-1,NA,CASSYTENTEAFF,TGTGCCAGCAGTTACACAGAGAACACTGAAGCTTTCTTT
NA,TRBV30,TRBJ1-2,NA,CAWNGLPIGDAYGYTF,TGTGCCTGGAACGGTTTGCCAATAGGGGACGCTTATGGCTACACCTTC
NA,TRBV11-2,TRBJ1-5,NA,CASSLGVNQPQHF,TGTGCCAGCAGCTTAGGGGTAAATCAGCCCCAGCATTTT
few,TRBV27,TRBJ1-1,NA,CASSFISDTEAFF,TGTGCCAGCAGTTTTATAAGTGACACTGAAGCTTTCTTT
once,TRBV9,TRBJ2-3,NA,CASNHPRDISTDTQYF,TGTGCCAGCAACCATCCCCGGGACATAAGCACAGATACGCAGTATTTT
NA,TRBV5-6,TRBJ1-5,NA,CASSYWTAYQPQHF,TGTGCCAGCAGCTATTGGACAGCCTATCAGCCCCAGCATTTT
NA,TRBV6-5,TRBJ2-5,NA,CASRHLGETQYF,TGTGCCAGCAGGCACTTAGGGGAGACCCAGTACTTC
NA,TRBV30,TRBJ1-3,TRBD1,CAWDRGSGNTIYF,TGTGCCTGGGACAGGGGCTCTGGAAACACCATATATTTT
NA,TRBV29-1,TRBJ2-1,NA,CSVQMESSYNEQFF,TGCAGCGTCCAGATGGAGAGCTCCTACAATGAGCAGTTCTTC
few,TRBV25-1,TRBJ1-2,NA,CASSDRRGYGYTF,TGTGCCAGCAGCGACCGCCGGGGTTATGGCTACACCTTC
NA,TRBV30,TRBJ1-1,NA,CAWSSEQGSTMNTEAFF,TGTGCCTGGAGCTCAGAGCAGGGGAGTACGATGAACACTGAAGCTTTCTTT
NA,TRBV6-5,TRBJ1-5,NA,CASSYYGSNQPQHF,TGTGCCAGCAGTTACTACGGTAGCAATCAGCCCCAGCATTTT
NA,TRBV19,TRBJ2-2,NA,CASSPLQMNTGELFF,TGTGCCAGTAGTCCTCTGCAAATGAACACCGGGGAGCTGTTTTTT
NA,TRBV13,TRBJ1-2,NA,CASSSGYGYTF,TGTGCCAGCAGCTCAGGTTATGGCTACACCTTC
once,TRBV2,TRBJ2-3,NA,CASSRARTHETQYF,TGTGCCAGCAGTCGAGCAAGGACACATGAGACGCAGTATTTT
few,TRBV12-5,TRBJ1-2,NA,CASGPDRNYGYTF,TGTGCTAGTGGCCCCGACAGGAACTATGGCTACACCTTC